This T cell receptor (beta chain) was found in a study of T cell responses to AZD1222 COVID-19 vaccine. Study findings and constraints: At study baseline, merely a handful of AZD1222 recipients were seropositive. Along spike, vaccine-associated CD4 TCRs were found throughout, with dominance at 160-218 and 743-854.

The V gene lost 1 base and the J gene lost 6 bases, with 10 bases spanning the gap. Germline V lookup: CDR1 LGHNA, CDR2 YNFKEQ. The length of the CDR3 is 13 residues. Worth noting for this clone: What it binds is not known.

Clones were read by immunoSEQ multiplex PCR, and TCRdb kept only the in-frame ones, dropping some. This repertoire shows around 120,000 clones, approximately 83% found once; its top ten account for roughly 3.8%. The TCR was taken from an adult in good health. This chain joins TRBV4-2 and TRBJ2-7; tentatively, D is TRBD2 (6 bases). Sequenced here: peripheral blood, sampled on day 0 of MenACWY control vaccination. The CDR3 reads CASSQVAGIEQYF. CDR3 DNA: TGTGCCAGCAGCCAAGTCGCGGGGATCGAGCAGTACTTC.